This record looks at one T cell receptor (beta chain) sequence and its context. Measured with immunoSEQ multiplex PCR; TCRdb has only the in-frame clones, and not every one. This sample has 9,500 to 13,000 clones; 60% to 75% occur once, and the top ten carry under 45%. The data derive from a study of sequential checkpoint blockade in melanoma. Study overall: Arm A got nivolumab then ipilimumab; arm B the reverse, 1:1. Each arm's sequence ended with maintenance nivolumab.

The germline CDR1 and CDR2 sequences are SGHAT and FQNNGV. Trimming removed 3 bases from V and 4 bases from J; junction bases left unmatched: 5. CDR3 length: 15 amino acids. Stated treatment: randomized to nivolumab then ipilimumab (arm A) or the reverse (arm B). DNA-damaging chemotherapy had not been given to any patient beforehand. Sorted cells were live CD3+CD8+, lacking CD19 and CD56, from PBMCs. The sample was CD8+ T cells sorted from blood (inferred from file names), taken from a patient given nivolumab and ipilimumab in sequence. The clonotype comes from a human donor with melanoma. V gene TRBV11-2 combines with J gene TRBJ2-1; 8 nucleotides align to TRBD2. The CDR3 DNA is TGTGCCAGCAGCTTTTTCACTAGCGGTTACAATGAGCAGTTCTTC. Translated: CASSFFTSGYNEQFF.